This T cell receptor beta chain was sequenced during a study of shared clonotypes between healthy human individuals. Points from the study as a whole: Specimens sampled were limited to blood, with tissue repertoires likely differing. Donors were few, which limited the genetic and exposure-history diversity represented.

Sequencing used immunoSEQ multiplex PCR; TCRdb keeps in-frame clones, though not all of them. In the table there are 1.5 million to 2.5 million clones, about 95% of which are singletons. CDR3 length: 15 amino acids. Germline V gene data show CDR1 as SEHNR and CDR2 as FQNEAQ (reference sequence). The V end lost 5 bases, the J end lost 0 bases, and 11 bases lay between the germline ends. Naivety among CD8 cells was defined by CD45RO negativity and positive CCR7 selection, thereby excluding terminally differentiated effector memory CD45RA+ cells. A note on this clone: Antigen unknown.

The source is a man aged 18 to 29 in good health. Sequenced material: naive CD8+ T cells sorted from blood. This chain links TRBV7-9 with TRBJ1-3; a possible D gene is TRBD1 (5 bases). The CDR3 reads CASSRDSSSGNTIYF. The CDR3 nucleotides are TGTGCCAGCAGCCGGGACTCGAGCTCTGGAAACACCATATATTTT.